This T cell receptor (beta chain) is drawn from a study of cytomegalovirus exposure and HLA in healthy donors. The CDR3 is made up of 15 amino acids. V was clipped by 0 bases and J by 6 bases; unmatched bases: 6. Germline assignment: CDR1 SGHTA and CDR2 FQGNSA. The protocol was immunoSEQ multiplex PCR, while the TCRdb copy is restricted to in-frame clones and leaves out a portion. The sample carries roughly 130,000 clones, 89% recorded once. Findings and caveats of the study: Per published reports, the classifier diagnosed cytomegalovirus status with high specificity and sensitivity.

A remark on this clone: Its target is unknown.

Sequencing was performed on PBMCs. The TCR was taken from a man aged 25 to 45 in good health and CMV-seronegative. The chain is built from TRBV7-2 and TRBJ1-2, with 8 nucleotides matching TRBD1. CDR3 in DNA: TGTGCCAGCAGCTTAGCGCGCAGGGGGCGCGATGGCTACACCTTC. Translated, it gives CASSLARRGRDGYTF.